The text below deals with one TCR beta chain. Its recognized antigen is unknown. No qualities accompany the bases; no much larger clone lies one base away. Synthetic TCR analog templates were spiked into each PCR so that absolute template abundance could be estimated from read counts. The immunoSEQ assay used bias-controlled V and J gene primers to amplify TCRbeta CDR3 regions from genomic DNA. Rearranged TCRbeta segments were sequenced at approximately 20X coverage. The authors' pipeline ran thus. Sequencing errors were corrected by clustering, and CDR3s were annotated against IMGT so that V, D and J genes could be assigned. Only productive TCRbeta rearrangements were used in downstream analyses, excluding out-of-frame or stop-codon sequences. Clonality was computed as one minus Shannon entropy normalized by the log of the number of unique productive sequences. Clones differing between time points or between blood and tumor were identified using Fisher's exact test with Benjamini-Hochberg correction, with an adjusted p below 0.01 applied as the threshold. The table was pulled from immuneACCESS by TCRdb, which kept in-frame rearrangements only. Such tables lose some clones; where checked, under half of the loss comes from unresolved V genes, and the rest has no known cause. D and trimming were read from the DNA, whereas the V and J calls and clone size are those reported in that table. The sample records about 43,000 clones, 70% to 90% of which are singletons. Roughly 17% of the sample is taken by the ten largest.

This sample is drawn from a study of PD-L1 blockade in urothelial cancer (dated by TCRdb to 2017 to 2019). Study-level background: All patients started therapy around 2014 and received atezolizumab 1,200 mg intravenously every 3 weeks. About nine tenths of the roughly 29 patients were males with bladder-origin urothelial cancer, and about 65% of the roughly 30 reported a prior smoking history. An ECOG performance status of 0 or 1 was recorded for the patients, and 0 to 3 prior chemotherapy regimens had been received by the patients. Blood samples were analyzed 3 weeks after the start of treatment (second dose) and 6 weeks after the start of treatment. Blood samples gave a median of around 140,000 T cells and 77,000 or so unique TCRs, with a median clonality of about 0.078. Somatic, immune and clinical correlates of response to PD-L1 blockade with atezolizumab in urothelial cancer were the focus of an exploratory multi-omic analysis. Pretreatment tumor samples and matched peripheral blood, collected serially before and after atezolizumab treatment, underwent TCR sequencing. Durable clinical benefit meant progression-free survival longer than 6 months, and TCR features were also tested against progression-free and overall survival. In the same patients who had TCR sequencing, pretreatment tumors also underwent whole exome sequencing and RNA sequencing. Under ten patients achieved durable clinical benefit and 15 to 20 did not. Pretreatment blood TCR-seq was available for about 27 patients, at least one posttreatment blood collection was obtained for around 25 patients, and tumor TCR-seq was available for around 25 patients.

Study-wide findings and limitations: A pretreatment peripheral blood TCR clonality below the median was linked to improved progression-free and overall survival. Among patients with durable benefit, tumor-associated TCR clones showed greater expansion in peripheral blood 3 weeks after treatment started (n ≈ 20, p = 0.022). Because the sample size was small (n ≈ 29) and many exploratory analyses were performed, the results are intended to be hypothesis-generating.

The time point label here, explained by the study, means: pretreatment peripheral blood. The cohort included about 29 patients with locally advanced or metastatic urothelial carcinoma who were treated at Memorial Sloan Kettering on a trial protocol. Peripheral blood mononuclear cells were collected pretreatment and during treatment, with between 1 and 8 total time points obtained per patient. The Qiagen DNeasy Blood extraction kit was used to purify genomic DNA from total PBMCs and tumor samples. PBMCs were collected pretreatment and during treatment, and were isolated and stored as previously described. Source: PBMCs, taken around atezolizumab (anti-PD-L1) treatment. This TCR was recovered from a man aged 60 to 69 with urothelial cancer.

The nucleotide sequence is given as TGTGCCAGCAGCTTTGACAGATCAGGCTACACCTTC. Its amino acids are CASSFDRSGYTF. The chain is encoded by TRBV5-5 joined to TRBJ1-2; TRBD1 could be the D gene, as 5 bases match. V is reduced by 2 bases and J by 8 bases, leaving a spacing of 10 bases between them. From its cysteine to its phenylalanine, the CDR3 spans 12 amino acids. This entry keeps only the CDR3 DNA: 36 bases, framed from base 1. Looking up the germline V gene (reference sequence) yields CDR1 SGHKS and CDR2 YYEKEE.